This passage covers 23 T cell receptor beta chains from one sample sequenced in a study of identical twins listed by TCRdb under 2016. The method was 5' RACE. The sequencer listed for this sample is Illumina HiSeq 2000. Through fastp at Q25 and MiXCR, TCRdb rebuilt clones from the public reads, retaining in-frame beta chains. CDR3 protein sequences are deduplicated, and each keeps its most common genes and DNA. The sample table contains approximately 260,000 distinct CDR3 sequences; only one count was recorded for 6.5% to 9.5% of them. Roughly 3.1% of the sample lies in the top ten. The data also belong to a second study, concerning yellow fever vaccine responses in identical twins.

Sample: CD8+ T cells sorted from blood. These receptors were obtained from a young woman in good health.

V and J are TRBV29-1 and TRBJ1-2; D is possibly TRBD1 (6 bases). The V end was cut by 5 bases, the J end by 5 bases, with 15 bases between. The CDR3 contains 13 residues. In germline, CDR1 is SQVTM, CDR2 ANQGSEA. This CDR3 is CSVTGSDSYGYTF. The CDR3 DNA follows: TGCAGCGTTACAGGGAGCGATTCGTATGGCTACACCTTC.

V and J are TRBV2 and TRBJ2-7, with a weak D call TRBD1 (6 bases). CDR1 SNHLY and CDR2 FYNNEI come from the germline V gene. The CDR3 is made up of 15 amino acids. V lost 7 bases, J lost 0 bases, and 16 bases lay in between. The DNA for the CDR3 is TGTGCCAGCACGGGGCCCAGGGGAAGCTCCTACGAGCAGTACTTC. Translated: CASTGPRGSSYEQYF.

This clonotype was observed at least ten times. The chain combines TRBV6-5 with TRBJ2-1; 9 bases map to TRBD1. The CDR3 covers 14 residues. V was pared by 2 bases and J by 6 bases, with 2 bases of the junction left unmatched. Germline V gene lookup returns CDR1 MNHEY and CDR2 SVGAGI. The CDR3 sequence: CASSYGTGFNEQFF. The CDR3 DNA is TGTGCCAGCAGTTACGGGACAGGGTTCAATGAGCAGTTCTTC.

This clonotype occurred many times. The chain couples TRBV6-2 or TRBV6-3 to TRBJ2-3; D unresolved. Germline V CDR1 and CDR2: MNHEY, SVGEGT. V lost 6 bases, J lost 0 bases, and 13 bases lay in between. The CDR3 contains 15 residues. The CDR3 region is CASSLDGESTDTQYF. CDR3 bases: TGTGCCAGCAGCCTCGACGGTGAGAGCACAGATACGCAGTATTTT.

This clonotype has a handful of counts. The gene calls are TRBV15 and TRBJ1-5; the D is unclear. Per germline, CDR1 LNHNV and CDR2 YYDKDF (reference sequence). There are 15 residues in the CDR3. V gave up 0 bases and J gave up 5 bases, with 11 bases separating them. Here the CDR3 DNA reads TGTGCCACCAGCAGAGATGTGAGGGTCGATCAGCCCCAGCATTTT. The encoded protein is CATSRDVRVDQPQHF.

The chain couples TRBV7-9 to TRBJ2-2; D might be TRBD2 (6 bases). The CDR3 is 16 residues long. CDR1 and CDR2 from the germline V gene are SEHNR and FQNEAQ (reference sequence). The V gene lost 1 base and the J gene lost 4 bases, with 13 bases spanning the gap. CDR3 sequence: CASSLDGGALTGELFF. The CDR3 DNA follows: TGTGCCAGCAGCTTAGATGGAGGGGCTCTCACCGGGGAGCTGTTTTTT.

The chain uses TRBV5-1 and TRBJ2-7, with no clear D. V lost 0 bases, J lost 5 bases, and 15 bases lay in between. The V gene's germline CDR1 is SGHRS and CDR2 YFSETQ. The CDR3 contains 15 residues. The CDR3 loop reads CASSLGMAVGDEQYF. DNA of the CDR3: TGCGCCAGCAGCTTGGGTATGGCAGTCGGAGACGAGCAGTACTTC.

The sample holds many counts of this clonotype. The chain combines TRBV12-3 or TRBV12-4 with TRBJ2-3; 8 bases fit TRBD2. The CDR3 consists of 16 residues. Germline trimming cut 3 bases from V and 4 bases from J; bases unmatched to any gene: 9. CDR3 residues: CASSFEDGGAADTQYF. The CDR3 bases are TGTGCCAGCAGTTTTGAGGACGGGGGGGCCGCAGATACGCAGTATTTT.

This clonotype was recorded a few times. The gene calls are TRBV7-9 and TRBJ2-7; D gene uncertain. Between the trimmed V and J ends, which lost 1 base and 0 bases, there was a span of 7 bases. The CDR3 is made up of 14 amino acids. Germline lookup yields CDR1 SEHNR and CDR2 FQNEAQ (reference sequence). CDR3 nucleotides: TGTGCCAGCAGCTTAGATGCAGTCTCCTACGAGCAGTACTTC. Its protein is CASSLDAVSYEQYF.

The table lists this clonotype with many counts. In DNA form, the CDR3 reads TGTGCCAGCAGCTTAGTAGGCAGTCAAGAGACCCAGTACTTC. It yields the protein CASSLVGSQETQYF. The rearrangement uses TRBV7-2 and TRBJ2-5, with D uncertain. With 1 base removed from V and 2 bases from J, the gap between germline ends came to 8 bases. Germline loops: CDR1 SGHTA, CDR2 FQGNSA. The CDR3 spans 14 residues.

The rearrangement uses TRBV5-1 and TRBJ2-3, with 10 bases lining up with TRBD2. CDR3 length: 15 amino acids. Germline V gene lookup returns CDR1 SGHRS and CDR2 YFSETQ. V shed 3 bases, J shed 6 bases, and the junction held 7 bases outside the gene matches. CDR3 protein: CASSWTSGQGDTQYF. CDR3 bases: TGCGCCAGCAGCTGGACTAGCGGCCAGGGTGATACGCAGTATTTT.

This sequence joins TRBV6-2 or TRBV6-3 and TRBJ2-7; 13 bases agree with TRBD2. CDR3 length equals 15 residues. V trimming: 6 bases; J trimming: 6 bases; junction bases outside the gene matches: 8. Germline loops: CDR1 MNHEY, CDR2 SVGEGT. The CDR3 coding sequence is TGTGCCAGCAGCAACCCGGGACTAGCGGGATTCGAGCAGTACTTC. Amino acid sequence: CASSNPGLAGFEQYF.

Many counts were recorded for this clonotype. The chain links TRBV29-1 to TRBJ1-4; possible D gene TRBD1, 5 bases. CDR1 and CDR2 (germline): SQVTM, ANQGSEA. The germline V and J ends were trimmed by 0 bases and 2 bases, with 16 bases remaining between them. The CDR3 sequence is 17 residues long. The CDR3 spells CSVEDSRQEGTNEKLFF. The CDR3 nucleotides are TGCAGCGTTGAAGATTCCCGCCAAGAGGGGACTAATGAAAAACTGTTTTTT.

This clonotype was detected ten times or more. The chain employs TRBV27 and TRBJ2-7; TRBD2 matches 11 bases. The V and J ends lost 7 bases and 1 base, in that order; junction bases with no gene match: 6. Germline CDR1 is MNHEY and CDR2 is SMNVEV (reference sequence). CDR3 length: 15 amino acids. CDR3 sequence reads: CASNPTSGVSYEQYF. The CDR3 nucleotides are TGTGCCAGCAACCCGACTAGCGGGGTTTCCTACGAGCAGTACTTC.

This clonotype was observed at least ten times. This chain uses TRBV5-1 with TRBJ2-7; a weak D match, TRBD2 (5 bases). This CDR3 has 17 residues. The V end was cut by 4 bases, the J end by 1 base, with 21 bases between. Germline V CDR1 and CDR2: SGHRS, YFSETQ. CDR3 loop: CASSAGPVGVPSYEQYF. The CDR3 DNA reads TGCGCCAGCAGCGCCGGACCCGTCGGGGTACCTTCCTACGAGCAGTACTTC.

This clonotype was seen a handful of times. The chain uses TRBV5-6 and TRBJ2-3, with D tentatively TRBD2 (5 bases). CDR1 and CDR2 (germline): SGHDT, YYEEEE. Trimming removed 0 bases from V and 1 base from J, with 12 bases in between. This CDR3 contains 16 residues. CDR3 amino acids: CASSLGSASRTDTQYF. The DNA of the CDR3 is TGTGCCAGCAGCTTGGGTAGCGCCTCTCGCACAGATACGCAGTATTTT. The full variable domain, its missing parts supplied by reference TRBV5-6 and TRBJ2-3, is DAGVTQSPTHLIKTRGQQVTLRCSPKSGHDTVSWYQQALGQGPQFIFQYYEEEERQRGNFPDRFSGHQFPNYSSELNVNALLLGDSALYLCASSLGSASRTDTQYFGPGTRLTVL.

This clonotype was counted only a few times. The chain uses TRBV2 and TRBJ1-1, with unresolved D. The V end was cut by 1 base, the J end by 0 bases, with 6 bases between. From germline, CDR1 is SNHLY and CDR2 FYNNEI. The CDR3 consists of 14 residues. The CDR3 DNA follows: TGTGCCAGCAGTGAAGGACACGTGAACACTGAAGCTTTCTTT. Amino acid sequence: CASSEGHVNTEAFF.

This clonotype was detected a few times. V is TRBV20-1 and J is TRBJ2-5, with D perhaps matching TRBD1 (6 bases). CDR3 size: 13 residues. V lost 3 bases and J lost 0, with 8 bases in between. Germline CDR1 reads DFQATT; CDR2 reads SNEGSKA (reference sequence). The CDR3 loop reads CSARDRHQETQYF. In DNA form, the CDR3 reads TGCAGTGCTAGGGACAGACACCAAGAGACCCAGTACTTC.

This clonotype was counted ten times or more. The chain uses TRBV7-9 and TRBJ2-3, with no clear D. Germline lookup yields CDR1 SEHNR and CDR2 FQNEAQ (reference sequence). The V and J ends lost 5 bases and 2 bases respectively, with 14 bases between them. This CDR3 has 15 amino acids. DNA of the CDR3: TGTGCCAGCAGCCCGAAGGTCCCTCCCACAGATACGCAGTATTTT. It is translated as CASSPKVPPTDTQYF.

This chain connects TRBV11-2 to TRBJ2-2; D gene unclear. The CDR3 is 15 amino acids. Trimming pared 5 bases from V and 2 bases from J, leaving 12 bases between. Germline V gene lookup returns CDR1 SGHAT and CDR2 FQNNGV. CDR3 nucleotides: TGTGCCAGCAGCCCGTGGGCAGCTAACACCGGGGAGCTGTTTTTT. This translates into CASSPWAANTGELFF.

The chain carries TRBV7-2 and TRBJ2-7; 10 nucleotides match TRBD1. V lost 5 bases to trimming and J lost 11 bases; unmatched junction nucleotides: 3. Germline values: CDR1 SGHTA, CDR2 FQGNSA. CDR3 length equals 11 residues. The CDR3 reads CASSAGTGEYF. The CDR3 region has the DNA TGTGCCAGCAGCGCTGGGACAGGGGAGTACTTC.

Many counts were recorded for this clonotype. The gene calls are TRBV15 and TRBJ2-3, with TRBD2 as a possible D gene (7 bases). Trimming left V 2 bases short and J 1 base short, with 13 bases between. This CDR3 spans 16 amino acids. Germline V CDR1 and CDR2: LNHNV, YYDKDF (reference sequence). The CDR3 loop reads CATSRTAGAGTDTQYF. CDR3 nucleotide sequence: TGTGCCACCAGCAGAACGGCGGGGGCGGGCACAGATACGCAGTATTTT.

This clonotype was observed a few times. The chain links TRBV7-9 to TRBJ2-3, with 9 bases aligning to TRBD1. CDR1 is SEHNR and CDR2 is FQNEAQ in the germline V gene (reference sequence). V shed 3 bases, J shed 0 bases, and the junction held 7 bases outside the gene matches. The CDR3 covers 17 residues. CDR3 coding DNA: TGTGCCAGCAGCTTGCCCGTGACAGGGGGAAGCACAGATACGCAGTATTTT. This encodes CASSLPVTGGSTDTQYF.